This T cell receptor (beta chain) was identified in a study of T cell changes during pregnancy in multiple sclerosis. Sequencing used immunoSEQ multiplex PCR; TCRdb keeps in-frame clones, though not all of them. Of about 20,000 clones in the sample, about 84% are singletons; the top ten hold about 9.6%. This clone appeared a single time. From germline, CDR1 is MGHRA and CDR2 YSYEKL. The CDR3 has 14 residues. V lost 7 bases and J lost 5; bases outside the gene matches: 8. The specimen was CD8+ T cells from peripheral blood mononuclear cells, collected after pregnancy. The receptor comes from a female donor with multiple sclerosis, enrolled in a pregnancy study. V is TRBV4-1 and J is TRBJ1-1; 9 bases agree with TRBD1. The CDR3 reads CASTRTGGETEAFF. For the CDR3, the DNA is TGCGCCAGCACCCGAACAGGGGGCGAGACTGAAGCTTTCTTT.